The 32 T cell receptor beta chains given below trace back to one sample, sequenced in a study of blood T cells in healthy people across ages (dated by TCRdb to about 2015). Library preparation employed 5' RACE. The instrument given in TCRdb is Illumina HiSeq 2500. The second PCR ran for about 7 to 11 cycles and used a J-beta primer mix along with a sample-barcoded 5' primer. The public reads were reanalyzed by TCRdb: fastp trimming at Q25, MiXCR alignment, in-frame beta chains only. When rows share a CDR3 protein, they turn into one entry using the most common DNA and genes. This sample is represented by roughly 1.5 million distinct CDR3 sequences; approximately 43% of them were singletons. The ten biggest clones cover about 3.8% of the sample. Sequencing input: blood. Receptor source: a woman younger than 30 in good health.

The J gene is TRBJ2-5, the V gene TRBV2; a weak D match, TRBD2 (6 bases). The CDR3 consists of 14 residues. Trimming stripped 0 bases from V and 4 bases from J, with 9 bases between. The germline CDR1 and CDR2 sequences are SNHLY and FYNNEI. The CDR3 protein is CASSEAWRGETQYF. The CDR3 DNA follows: TGTGCCAGCAGTGAAGCTTGGAGGGGAGAGACCCAGTACTTC.

The chain joins TRBV29-1 to TRBJ1-1, with D possibly TRBD1 on 5 matching bases. The CDR3 is made up of 15 amino acids. Germline assignment: CDR1 SQVTM and CDR2 ANQGSEA. V lost 7 bases to trimming and J lost 0 bases, with 18 bases between them. In nucleotides, the CDR3 is TGCAGCGCCGATGGGGGGTGGGGGATGAACACTGAAGCTTTCTTT. Its protein product is CSADGGWGMNTEAFF.

The chain combines TRBV4-3 with TRBJ2-7, with 13 nucleotides matching TRBD2. The CDR3 sequence is 17 residues long. Per the germline V gene, CDR1 is LGHNA and CDR2 is YSLEER. With 0 bases clipped from V and 2 bases from J, the junction kept 4 bases outside the gene matches. The CDR3 region has the DNA TGCGCCAGCAGCCAAGATGCAGGGACTAGCGGGACCTACGAGCAGTACTTC. Encoded protein: CASSQDAGTSGTYEQYF.

This clonotype appeared many times. Being one base from a much bigger clone, this may be a read error. The chain uses TRBV5-1 and TRBJ2-1; D is unresolved. There are 13 residues in the CDR3. Germline CDR1 and CDR2: SGHRS and YFSETQ. V was shortened by 3 bases and J by 5 bases, with 9 bases between the two germline ends. The CDR3 loop is CASSWLGHNEQFF. CDR3 nucleotides: TGCGCCAGCAGCTGGTTGGGTCACAATGAGCAGTTCTTC.

V usage is TRBV4-3 and J usage is TRBJ1-4; D call uncertain. The V and J ends lost 1 base and 8 bases respectively, with 11 bases between them. Germline assignment: CDR1 LGHNA and CDR2 YSLEER. CDR3 length equals 14 residues. CDR3 sequence reads: CASSQGTASEKLFF. The DNA for the CDR3 is TGCGCCAGCAGCCAAGGGACGGCTTCGGAAAAACTGTTTTTT.

About this clonotype: Sequence at one end of the junction differs from germline and may be a read error. This chain joins TRBV29-1 and TRBJ1-2; 8 bases are a match to TRBD1. Germline V CDR1 and CDR2: SQVTM, ANQGSEA. The CDR3 runs to 16 residues. The CDR3: CSVEPGQVAINYGYTF. In nucleotides, the CDR3 is TGCAGCGTTGAGCCGGGACAGGTGGCGATTAACTACGGCTACACCTTC.

The gene calls are TRBV10-3 and TRBJ1-4, with no clear D. The germline gives CDR1 ENHRY, CDR2 SYGVKD. V lost 6 bases and J lost 3, with 8 bases in between. CDR3 length: 13 amino acids. CDR3 in DNA: TGTGCCATCAGGGATGGCCCTAATGAAAAACTGTTTTTT. Translation: CAIRDGPNEKLFF.

The genes are TRBV12-3 or TRBV12-4 and TRBJ2-2, with 8 positions matching TRBD1. CDR3 length: 15 residues. Trimming took 2 bases from V and 3 from J; bases not matched to a gene: 2. The CDR3 loop reads CASSLQGAYTGELFF. The CDR3 bases are TGTGCCAGCAGTTTACAGGGGGCTTACACCGGGGAGCTGTTTTTT.

This clonotype has more than one count but fewer than ten. The chain carries TRBV12-3 or TRBV12-4 and TRBJ2-4, with D possibly TRBD2 on 6 matching bases. CDR3 length equals 15 residues. The V gene lost 6 bases and the J gene lost 1 base, with 13 bases spanning the gap. As DNA, the CDR3 is TGTGCCAGCAGCCGATCGGGAGACGCCAAAAACATTCAGTACTTC. This encodes CASSRSGDAKNIQYF.

This clonotype was recorded once. A read error may explain this, as a much larger clone is one base away. The CDR3 sequence is CASSQQGPDYGYTF. CDR3 nucleotides: TGCGCCAGCAGCCAACAGGGACCTGACTATGGCTACACCTTC. The chain is built from TRBV4-1 and TRBJ1-2, with D possibly matching TRBD1 (5 bases). The CDR3 contains 14 residues. Germline CDR1 and CDR2: MGHRA and YSYEKL. The V gene lost 2 bases and the J gene lost 3 bases, with 10 bases spanning the gap.

This chain connects TRBV20-1 to TRBJ1-2, with D unclear. The CDR3 sequence is 16 residues long. Germline V CDR1 and CDR2: DFQATT, SNEGSKA (reference sequence). V was trimmed by 0 bases and J by 2 bases, leaving 16 bases between them. CDR3 region: CSARDPGGVRNYGYTF. In DNA form, the CDR3 reads TGCAGTGCTAGAGACCCTGGTGGGGTTAGGAACTATGGCTACACCTTC.

The V gene is TRBV4-1, the J gene TRBJ1-5; the match to TRBD1 covers 7 bases. CDR3 length: 16 amino acids. Germline values: CDR1 MGHRA, CDR2 YSYEKL. J gave up 0 bases and V 3 bases, and 5 bases lay outside the gene matches. CDR3 amino acids: CASSQGQLYSNQPQHF. The CDR3 coding sequence is TGCGCCAGCAGCCAGGGACAGCTTTATAGCAATCAGCCCCAGCATTTT.

The chain recombines TRBV6-5 with TRBJ2-1; tentatively, D is TRBD1 (6 bases). V dropped 0 bases and J dropped 8 bases, with 14 bases sitting between them. Per germline, CDR1 MNHEY and CDR2 SVGAGI. The CDR3 runs to 15 residues. Here the CDR3 DNA reads TGTGCCAGCAGTTACTCGAGGGGGACGGGCGATGAGCAGTTCTTC. This sequence encodes CASSYSRGTGDEQFF.

This clonotype was observed at least ten times. The chain carries TRBV20-1 and TRBJ2-1; 7 nucleotides match TRBD2. Germline V gene lookup returns CDR1 DFQATT and CDR2 SNEGSKA (reference sequence). The CDR3 consists of 15 residues. The trim removed 0 bases at V and 5 bases at J, leaving 7 bases unmatched. CDR3 sequence reads: CSARDGLADHNEQFF. The CDR3 DNA is TGCAGTGCTAGAGATGGTCTAGCGGACCACAATGAGCAGTTCTTC.

The chain is built from TRBV20-1 and TRBJ1-5, with TRBD1 matching over 12 bases. Germline V gene sequence: CDR1 DFQATT, CDR2 SNEGSKA (reference sequence). J gave up 3 bases and V 4 bases, and 7 bases lay outside the gene matches. The CDR3 loop spans 16 amino acids. CDR3 residues: CSATGQGATVNQPQHF. The CDR3 DNA sequence: TGCAGTGCTACGGGACAGGGGGCTACGGTCAATCAGCCCCAGCATTTT.

V and J are TRBV29-1 and TRBJ1-5; a weak D match, TRBD1 (5 bases). The CDR3 sequence is 14 residues long. Trimming took off 6 bases at V and 0 bases at J, with 12 bases between the two ends. CDR1 SQVTM and CDR2 ANQGSEA come from the germline V gene. CDR3: CSVSGRNSNQPQHF. The CDR3 DNA follows: TGCAGCGTCTCGGGACGGAATAGCAATCAGCCCCAGCATTTT.

This clonotype was seen only a few times. This rearrangement joins TRBV9 to TRBJ1-2; D is ambiguous. CDR3 length equals 15 residues. Trimming cost V 0 bases and J 3 bases, with 12 bases left between them. Germline V gene sequence: CDR1 SGDLS, CDR2 YYNGEE. DNA of the CDR3: TGTGCCAGCAGCGTAGGCGTAGGCCCCCACTATGGCTACACCTTC. As protein: CASSVGVGPHYGYTF.

In its sample, this clonotype was seen a few times. The V gene is TRBV15, the J gene TRBJ2-1, with 13 bases matching TRBD2. Germline CDR1 and CDR2: LNHNV and YYDKDF (reference sequence). V was pared by 6 bases and J by 6 bases, with 5 bases of the junction left unmatched. This CDR3 region has 15 residues. CDR3 in amino acids: CATRKTSGGSNEQFF. DNA of the CDR3: TGTGCCACCAGGAAGACTAGCGGGGGGTCCAATGAGCAGTTCTTC. Filled out from reference TRBV15 and TRBJ2-1, the complete variable domain reads DAMVIQNPRYQVTQFGKPVTLSCSQTLNHNVMYWYQQKSSQAPKLLFHYYDKDFNNEADTPDNFQSRRPNTSFCFLDIRSPGLGDTAMYLCATRKTSGGSNEQFFGPGTRLTVL.

The chain carries TRBV7-8 and TRBJ2-5, with 7 bases lining up with TRBD2. The CDR3 covers 14 residues. J lost 2 bases, V lost 6 bases, and 6 bases had no gene match. Germline V CDR1 and CDR2: SGHVS, FQNEAQ. DNA of the CDR3: TGTGCCAGCAGTTCCGGGACTAAACAAGAGACCCAGTACTTC. This gives the protein CASSSGTKQETQYF.

This clonotype was observed a few times. J is TRBJ1-2 and V is TRBV9; D is ambiguous. There are 16 residues in the CDR3. Trimming shortened V by 2 bases and J by 4 bases, and 18 bases separated the two germline ends. Germline V lookup: CDR1 SGDLS, CDR2 YYNGEE. The CDR3 coding sequence is TGTGCCAGCAGCGTCGGCGGCCGGCAAACCTCCTATGGCTACACCTTC. Residues: CASSVGGRQTSYGYTF.

This clonotype was detected only a few times. This chain joins TRBV29-1 and TRBJ2-7; TRBD1 matches 8 bases. V dropped 8 bases and J dropped 3; count of bases not matched to a gene: 9. The CDR3 sequence is 13 residues long. Germline V lookup: CDR1 SQVTM, CDR2 ANQGSEA. The CDR3 sequence is CSTGQGGIYEQYF. In DNA, the CDR3 is TGCAGCACAGGACAGGGTGGTATCTACGAGCAGTACTTC.

This clonotype has more than one count but fewer than ten. The gene calls are TRBV29-1 and TRBJ1-1; D ambiguous. Trimming left V 2 bases short and J 1 base short, with 8 bases between. Germline V gene sequence: CDR1 SQVTM, CDR2 ANQGSEA. CDR3 length: 13 residues. CDR3 region: CSVEWQANTEAFF. The DNA for the CDR3 is TGCAGCGTTGAATGGCAGGCGAACACTGAAGCTTTCTTT.

The rearrangement uses TRBV12-3 or TRBV12-4 and TRBJ2-3; TRBD2 matches 9 bases. This CDR3 comprises 18 residues. The junction had 11 bases not matched to a gene; V was cut back by 2 bases and J by 2 bases. Here the CDR3 reads CASSLWGIAGGSTDTQYF. CDR3 coding DNA: TGTGCCAGCAGTTTATGGGGTATTGCGGGGGGGTCCACAGATACGCAGTATTTT.

The rearrangement joins TRBV12-5 to TRBJ2-5; 14 nucleotides match TRBD2. The CDR3 contains 19 residues. V lost 2 bases and J lost 2; bases outside the gene matches: 10. Per germline, CDR1 LGHNT and CDR2 FRNRAP. CDR3: CASGLSTWTSGRWQETQYF. CDR3 in DNA: TGTGCTAGTGGTTTGTCTACCTGGACTAGCGGGAGGTGGCAAGAGACCCAGTACTTC.

The chain couples TRBV28 to TRBJ1-1; 8 bases match TRBD1. The CDR3 has 13 residues. The V segment lost 5 bases and the J segment 10 bases; nucleotides outside the gene matches: 9. The V gene's germline CDR1 is MDHEN and CDR2 SYDVKM. The CDR3 coding sequence is TGTGCCAGCAGTACACGGACAGGGAGTCGAGCTTTCTTT. Translation gives CASSTRTGSRAFF.

V is TRBV4-3 and J is TRBJ2-1, with 13 bases that match TRBD2. The J call may be faulty, since TRBJ2-7 better matches the DNA end. Germline loops: CDR1 LGHNA, CDR2 YSLEER. The CDR3 is 18 residues long. The CDR3: CASSQGGLAGSSYNEQYF. For the CDR3, the DNA is TGCGCCAGCAGCCAGGGGGGACTAGCGGGATCTTCGTACAATGAGCAGTACTTC.

The chain uses TRBV28 and TRBJ2-5, with TRBD2 as a possible D gene (6 bases). The V gene's germline CDR1 is MDHEN and CDR2 SYDVKM. CDR3 length: 14 amino acids. Trimming took off 2 bases at V and 11 bases at J, with 18 bases between the two ends. The CDR3 protein is CASSLRLASHEQYF. In nucleotides, the CDR3 is TGTGCCAGCAGTTTAAGGCTAGCGAGTCATGAGCAGTACTTC.

The sample holds a few counts of this clonotype. The chain couples TRBV20-1 to TRBJ1-1; D is unclear. Trimming removed 0 bases from V and 2 bases from J, with 7 bases in between. The germline CDR1 and CDR2 sequences are DFQATT and SNEGSKA (reference sequence). The CDR3 is made up of 13 amino acids. The CDR3 loop reads CSARDRSNTEAFF. CDR3 DNA sequence: TGCAGTGCTAGAGACAGGAGCAACACTGAAGCTTTCTTT.

This clonotype was seen a few times. The chain combines TRBV9 with TRBJ2-1, with 7 bases matching TRBD2. This CDR3 is 15 amino acids long. V trimming: 0 bases; J trimming: 8 bases; junction bases outside the gene matches: 8. The germline gives CDR1 SGDLS, CDR2 YYNGEE. CDR3 bases: TGTGCCAGCAGCGTAGGTCGCGGGAGCTCGGATGAGCAGTTCTTC. Its protein is CASSVGRGSSDEQFF.

The chain is built from TRBV10-3 and TRBJ2-3, with unresolved D. V lost 8 bases and J lost 5, with 11 bases in between. This CDR3 is built from 12 residues. Germline-derived CDR1 and CDR2 are ENHRY and SYGVKD. The DNA of the CDR3 is TGTGCCATCGGGGAACGGTTAGATACGCAGTATTTT. It encodes CAIGERLDTQYF.

V is TRBV20-1 and J is TRBJ2-1; D not resolved. The CDR3 covers 14 residues. The germline V gene encodes CDR1 DFQATT and CDR2 SNEGSKA (reference sequence). V was trimmed by 2 bases and J by 5 bases, leaving 13 bases between them. The CDR3: CSARTDTAHNEQFF. In nucleotides, the CDR3 is TGCAGTGCTAGAACCGACACGGCGCACAATGAGCAGTTCTTC.

The V and J genes are TRBV19 and TRBJ2-2, with 14 bases fitting TRBD2. Germline CDR1 reads LNHDA; CDR2 reads SQIVND (reference sequence). This CDR3 has 19 amino acids. The junction had 18 bases not matched to a gene; V was cut back by 9 bases and J by 6 bases. CDR3 in amino acids: CASAETSGGVFLFAGELFF. The CDR3 DNA reads as TGTGCCAGCGCAGAGACTAGCGGGGGGGTCTTTCTATTCGCCGGGGAGCTGTTTTTT.